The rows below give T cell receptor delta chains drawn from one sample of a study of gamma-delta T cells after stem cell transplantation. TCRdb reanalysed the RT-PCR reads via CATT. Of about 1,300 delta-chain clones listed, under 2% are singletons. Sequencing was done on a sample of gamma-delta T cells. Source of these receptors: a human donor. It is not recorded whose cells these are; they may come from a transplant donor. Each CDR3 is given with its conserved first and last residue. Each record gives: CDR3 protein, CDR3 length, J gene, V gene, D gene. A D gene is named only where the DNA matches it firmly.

CACDTAAGGYGSSWDTRQMFF	21	TRDJ3	TRDV2	TRDD3
CACDTTWGGYGSSWDTRQMFF	21	TRDJ3	TRDV2	TRDD3
CACDPVRMGDTYTDKLIF	18	TRDJ1	TRDV2	TRDD3
CACDTLLGDTGGDKLIF	17	TRDJ1	TRDV2	TRDD3
CACDLLGDTRGDTDKLIF	18	TRDJ1	TRDV2	TRDD3
CACDTVGSSTDKLIF	15	TRDJ1	TRDV2	NA
CACDTTLGGYGSWDTRQMFF	20	TRDJ3	TRDV2	TRDD3
CACDELGDTGGKLIF	15	TRDJ1	TRDV2	TRDD3
CACDTVGKSLYTDKLIF	17	TRDJ1	TRDV2	NA
CACDTITGGHTDKLIF	16	TRDJ1	TRDV2	TRDD3
CACEQLGDTGGKLIF	15	TRDJ1	TRDV2	TRDD3
CACDLVGVEATNRAQLFF	18	TRDJ2	TRDV2	NA
CACDTVFLSSVLGDRTDKLIF	21	TRDJ1	TRDV2	TRDD3
CACDTVGDTYPDKLIF	16	TRDJ1	TRDV2	TRDD3
CACDTTGTGGSGRSWDTRQMFF	22	TRDJ3	TRDV2	TRDD3
CACDKVGDGGRHIF	14	TRDJ1	TRDV2	TRDD3
CACDPLLGDSPRKRLIF	17	TRDJ1	TRDV2	TRDD3
CACDAVDPLGEGPPYTDKLIF	21	TRDJ1	TRDV2	NA
CACDTLMGIRGDTRQMFF	18	TRDJ3	TRDV2	TRDD3
CACDTVLPEPRTGGYKEVTDKLIF	24	TRDJ1	TRDV2	TRDD3
CACDTVGDSSDKLIF	15	TRDJ1	TRDV2	NA
CACDPVLGDTGGLELIF	17	TRDJ1	TRDV2	TRDD3